This TCR beta chain was recovered during a study of shared clonotypes between healthy human individuals. Profiling relied on immunoSEQ multiplex PCR, and the TCRdb table lists in-frame clones only, not all of them. The sample has about 500,000 clones; 75% to 80% are singletons. In this sample, this clone turned up a few times. V lost 3 bases to trimming and J lost 0 bases, with 9 bases between them. Germline CDR1 is ENHRY and CDR2 is SYGVKD. The CDR3 runs to 15 residues. V and J are TRBV10-3 and TRBJ2-4; D gene ambiguous. The TCR was taken from a woman aged 40 to 49 in good health. Some clones in this sample may be carry-over from other donors' samples. Sequencing was carried out using PBMCs. CDR3 coding DNA: TGTGCCATCAGTGACAACAGCCTAGCCAAAAACATTCAGTACTTC. It specifies CAISDNSLAKNIQYF.